These T cell receptor beta chains were read from a single sample in a study of response to subunit inactivated influenza vaccine. A single record per CDR3 protein comes from TCRdb applying MiXCR to the RT-PCR reads. Of around 480,000 distinct CDR3 sequences listed, around 9.9% are singletons. The sequencing used PBMCs from blood, collected more than 35 days after vaccination. The receptor set was obtained from a man aged 50-59 years who received an inactivated influenza vaccine. Each CDR3 is given with its conserved first and last residue. D genes are given only for firm matches. Clone size is shown for a subset of rows, as once, few, many or a class of expanded clone.

d_call	clone_size	v_call	j_call	cdr3_nt	cdr3_aa
.	few	TRBV6-1	TRBJ2-3	TGTGCCAGCAGATCCAGGGGGGCGGATACGCAGTATTTT	CASRSRGADTQYF
.	many	TRBV5-1	TRBJ2-1	TGCGCCAGCAGCTTGGGAACTATATACAATGAGCAGTTCTTC	CASSLGTIYNEQFF
.	.	TRBV5-1	TRBJ1-2	TGCGCCAGCAGCTTGGCGACCCACTATGGCTACACCTTC	CASSLATHYGYTF
.	many	TRBV12-3/TRBV12-4	TRBJ1-1	TGTGCCAGCAGTTTGAGGGGGATGAACACTGAAGCTTTCTTT	CASSLRGMNTEAFF
.	few	TRBV20-1	TRBJ1-2	TGCAGTGCTGGTGGGGATGGAGGCTATGGCTACACCTTC	CSAGGDGGYGYTF
TRBD2	few	TRBV4-3	TRBJ2-1	TGCGCCAGCAGCCAGGGAGGGCGACTAGCGGGAACGAATGAGCAGTTCTTC	CASSQGGRLAGTNEQFF
.	.	TRBV7-9	TRBJ2-6	TGTGCCACACAAACAGGGTACTCTGGGGCCAACGTCCTGACTTTC	CATQTGYSGANVLTF
TRBD2	.	TRBV7-9	TRBJ2-1	TGTGCCAGCATTAGTGGGCTAGCGGGAGACGATGAGCAGTTCTTC	CASISGLAGDDEQFF
TRBD2	.	TRBV20-1	TRBJ2-7	TGCAGTGCGGGACTAGCGGGACTTGTGTACTTC	CSAGLAGLVYF
.	few	TRBV6-4	TRBJ2-1	TGTGCCAGCAGTGACGGAGTCGGCGAGCAGTTCTTC	CASSDGVGEQFF
TRBD1	.	TRBV3-1	TRBJ2-1	TGTGCCAGCAGCCAAGTCGGGACAGGGGGCAACAATGAGCAGTTCTTC	CASSQVGTGGNNEQFF
.	few	TRBV18	TRBJ2-7	TGTGCCAGCTCACCCGAACAGTGGGTTCGGTACGAGCAGTACTTC	CASSPEQWVRYEQYF
.	many	TRBV29-1	TRBJ2-3	TGCAGCGGAACCACAGATACGCAGTATTTT	CSGTTDTQYF
TRBD2	few	TRBV3-1	TRBJ2-3	TGTGCCAGCAGCCCAGAGCGGGGGGGCCCCTATTTT	CASSPERGGPYF
TRBD1	many	TRBV29-1	TRBJ2-7	TGCAGCGTTGCCACAGGGGCGGGCGGATACGAGCAGTACTTC	CSVATGAGGYEQYF
TRBD2	many	TRBV5-1	TRBJ2-7	TGCGCCAGCAGCCGGACTAGCGGGATCGTCTACGAGCAGTACTTC	CASSRTSGIVYEQYF
TRBD1	.	TRBV18	TRBJ1-1	TGTGCCAGCTCACCACCGGCTGAAACCGGGACAGGGAGTGGAGCTTTCTTT	CASSPPAETGTGSGAFF
TRBD2	.	TRBV24-1	TRBJ2-1	TGTGCCACCGGTGCTAGCGGGAGATATGAGCAGTTCTTC	CATGASGRYEQFF
TRBD2	many	TRBV24-1	TRBJ2-1	TGTGCCACCAGTGAGACGAGGACTAGCGGGGTGTACAATGAGCAGTTCTTC	CATSETRTSGVYNEQFF
.	.	TRBV7-2	TRBJ1-2	TGTGCCAGCAGCCCCGACAAGAACTATGGCTACACCTTC	CASSPDKNYGYTF
.	.	TRBV7-8	TRBJ2-1	TGTGCCAGCAGCTTAGCGCAAGTCTTGGGTGTATACTACAATGAGCAGTTCTTC	CASSLAQVLGVYYNEQFF
.	few	TRBV4-3	TRBJ1-1	TGCGCCAGCAGCCCCACGGGCGTAGGGAACACTGAAGCTTTCTTT	CASSPTGVGNTEAFF
TRBD2	few	TRBV7-2	TRBJ2-7	TGTGCCAGCAGCTTAGCGTACGGGAGGGCCAGAGTGCAGTACTTC	CASSLAYGRARVQYF
.	.	TRBV20-1	TRBJ1-6	TGCAGTGCTAGAGTAGCACAGGGTAATTCACCCCTCCACTTT	CSARVAQGNSPLHF
.	.	TRBV9	TRBJ2-5	TGTGCCAGCAGCCCCCTCGACAGATCCCAAGAGACCCAGTACTTC	CASSPLDRSQETQYF
.	few	TRBV20-1	TRBJ2-7	TGCAGTGCTAGAGGATATCCCGGCTCCTACGAGCAGTACTTC	CSARGYPGSYEQYF
.	.	TRBV5-1	TRBJ2-5	TGCGCCAGCAGCTTGGGGAGTGAAGGGACCCAGTACTTC	CASSLGSEGTQYF
.	few	TRBV12-3/TRBV12-4	TRBJ1-2	TGTGCCAGCAGTTTAAAGGGATCCCCCTATGGCTACACCTTC	CASSLKGSPYGYTF
TRBD1	many	TRBV29-1	TRBJ2-3	TGCAGCGTTGAACCCCGCGGACAGGGGGTCGATACGCAGTATTTT	CSVEPRGQGVDTQYF
.	few	TRBV24-1	TRBJ1-1	TGTGCCACCAGTGATTTGCCCCACGGAACTCTGAACACTGAAGCTTTCTTT	CATSDLPHGTLNTEAFF
.	few	TRBV7-2	TRBJ1-6	TGTGCCAGCAGCTTATGGGGAGGGGATAATTCACCCCTCCACTTT	CASSLWGGDNSPLHF
.	.	TRBV11-2	TRBJ2-4	TGTGCCAGCAGCTTAGCGATTCGTGACATTCAGTACTTC	CASSLAIRDIQYF
TRBD2	few	TRBV20-1	TRBJ2-1	TGCAGTGCTCCCTATAGCGGGTACAATGAGCAGTTCTTC	CSAPYSGYNEQFF
TRBD2	few	TRBV11-2	TRBJ2-5	TGTGCCAGCAGCTTAGTTGGTAGCGGGAGTGAGACCCAGTACTTC	CASSLVGSGSETQYF
.	many	TRBV20-1	TRBJ1-2	TGCAGTGCTACACAACCTAGGGGCTATGGCTACACCTTC	CSATQPRGYGYTF
TRBD2	many	TRBV10-2	TRBJ2-7	TGCGCCAGCAGTGCGAGCGGGGGAACCTACGAGCAGTACTTC	CASSASGGTYEQYF
TRBD2	few	TRBV7-8	TRBJ2-1	TGTGCCAGCAGCTTAAAGTCTCGACTAGCGGGGGGGATATGGAATGAGCAGTTCTTC	CASSLKSRLAGGIWNEQFF
.	few	TRBV3-1	TRBJ2-5	TGTGCCAGCAGCCAAGATGGGAAGACCCAGTACTTC	CASSQDGKTQYF
TRBD1	many	TRBV10-3	TRBJ2-1	TGTGCCATCAGACCCTACAGGGGTCGCACATCCTACAATGAGCAGTTCTTC	CAIRPYRGRTSYNEQFF
.	many	TRBV7-2	TRBJ2-2	TGTGCCAGCAGCCTCGGAACAGGCGGGGAGCTGTTTTTT	CASSLGTGGELFF
.	.	TRBV6-1	TRBJ2-3	TGTGCCAGCGCCCGGACGACTTGCACAGATACGCAGTATTTT	CASARTTCTDTQYF
.	.	TRBV6-2/TRBV6-3	TRBJ2-1	TGTGCCAGCAGTTACTGGCTAGCGCCAAGCTCCTACAATGAGCAGTTCTTC	CASSYWLAPSSYNEQFF
.	.	TRBV5-1	TRBJ1-6	TGCGCCAGCAGCTTGGGGGGGCACTTTAATTCACCCCTCCACTTT	CASSLGGHFNSPLHF
TRBD1	many	TRBV6-1	TRBJ1-2	TGTGCCAGCAGTACCGGGACAGTAGACTATGGCTACACCTTC	CASSTGTVDYGYTF
.	many	TRBV11-2	TRBJ2-1	TGTGCCAGCAGCTTACGTCGCGGGTACAATGAGCAGTTCTTC	CASSLRRGYNEQFF
TRBD2	few	TRBV10-3	TRBJ2-2	TGTGCCATCAGTGAAGTGCCGGTAGCGGGATTATCGAACACCGGGGAGCTGTTTTTT	CAISEVPVAGLSNTGELFF